Shown below are 28 T cell receptor beta chains from a single sample sequenced in a study of blood T cell repertoires in COVID-19. Sequencing was performed with immunoSEQ multiplex PCR; in TCRdb, only in-frame clones are kept and a portion is missing. This sample has approximately 260,000 clones; approximately 88% occur once, and the top ten carry approximately 2.2%. Sequencing input: peripheral blood. These receptors all come from a man between 45 and 60 years old with acute or convalescent COVID-19.

This chain joins TRBV6-4 and TRBJ1-5; no firm D call. The CDR3 length is 17 residues. Per germline, CDR1 MRHNA and CDR2 SNTAGT. V lost 8 bases to trimming and J lost 0 bases, with 20 bases between them. CDR3 protein: CASLGISTLYSNQPQHF. DNA for the CDR3: TGTGCCAGCCTCGGGATTTCAACCCTTTATAGCAATCAGCCCCAGCATTTT.

This chain connects TRBV29-1 to TRBJ1-1; D possibly corresponds to TRBD1 (5 bases). The CDR3 consists of 13 residues. Germline CDR1 reads SQVTM; CDR2 reads ANQGSEA. V shed 6 bases and J shed 4 bases, with 15 bases lying between them. The CDR3 DNA sequence: TGCAGCGTCAGGACACCTCGTTTCACTGAAGCTTTCTTT. Translation: CSVRTPRFTEAFF.

The sample holds one count of this clone. The genes are TRBV6-5 and TRBJ2-1; D is undetermined. This CDR3 has 13 residues. The germline gives CDR1 MNHEY, CDR2 SVGAGI. The V end lost 5 bases, the J end lost 3 bases, and 8 bases lay between the germline ends. This CDR3 reads CASSPHSYNEQFF. The CDR3, as DNA: TGTGCCAGCAGTCCCCATAGCTACAATGAGCAGTTCTTC.

This chain joins TRBV10-2 and TRBJ1-3; D might be TRBD1 (6 bases). CDR3 size: 17 residues. CDR1 WSHSY and CDR2 SAAADI come from the germline V gene. V lost 4 bases and J lost 0, with 16 bases in between. The CDR3: CASSGLGQLISGNTIYF. CDR3 nucleotide sequence: TGCGCCAGCAGTGGGTTGGGACAACTGATCTCTGGAAACACCATATATTTT.

This clone was seen a single time. The chain links TRBV14 to TRBJ2-3, with a tentative D call TRBD1 (5 bases). The length of the CDR3 is 16 residues. Germline V gene sequence: CDR1 SGHDN, CDR2 FVKESK. V was clipped by 4 bases and J by 4 bases, with 18 bases between them. The CDR3 DNA follows: TGTGCCAGCAGCCCCCTTCTAGGGTGGGGCGCAGATACGCAGTATTTT. This encodes CASSPLLGWGADTQYF. Full variable domain (remainder filled in from reference TRBV14 and TRBJ2-3): EAGVTQFPSHSVIEKGQTVTLRCDPISGHDNLYWYRRVMGKEIKFLLHFVKESKQDESGMPNNRFLAERTGGTYSTLKVQPAELEDSGVYFCASSPLLGWGADTQYFGPGTRLTVL.

The chain joins TRBV20-1 to TRBJ2-3, with 7 bases identical to TRBD2. The trim removed 5 bases at V and 6 bases at J, leaving 2 bases unmatched. Germline V CDR1 and CDR2: DFQATT, SNEGSKA (reference sequence). The CDR3 spans 11 residues. The CDR3 here is CSALGGDTQYF. The CDR3 DNA reads as TGCAGTGCTCTCGGGGGGGATACGCAGTATTTT.

J is TRBJ2-2 and V is TRBV3-1 (or the pseudogene TRBV3-2); D possibly corresponds to TRBD1 (6 bases). CDR1 is LGHDT, CDR2 YNNKEL, per germline (reference sequence). This CDR3 has 14 residues. V lost 1 base and J 6 bases, leaving 9 bases between the germline ends. CDR3 sequence reads: CASSQVGAAGELFF. The CDR3, as DNA: TGTGCCAGCAGCCAAGTGGGGGCGGCCGGGGAGCTGTTTTTT.

DNA for the CDR3: TGTGCCAGCTCATCTTCGTTTAACTCTGGAAACACCATATATTTT. Residues: CASSSSFNSGNTIYF. The chain employs TRBV18 and TRBJ1-3; D unclear. V was trimmed by 5 bases and J by 0 bases, leaving 11 bases between them. The CDR3 runs 15 residues. Germline assignment: CDR1 KGHSH and CDR2 LQKENI. Using reference TRBV18 and TRBJ1-3 for the parts outside the CDR3, the full variable domain is NAGVMQNPRHLVRRRGQEARLRCSPMKGHSHVYWYRQLPEEGLKFMVYLQKENIIDESGMPKERFSAEFPKEGPSILRIQQVVRGDSAAYFCASSSSFNSGNTIYFGEGSWLTVV.

This CDR3 reads CASRLTGRRADGYTF. In DNA form, the CDR3 reads TGTGCCAGCAGACTGACAGGCCGCAGGGCTGATGGCTACACCTTC. V gene TRBV11-2 combines with J gene TRBJ1-2; TRBD1 is a possible D gene (6 bases). The CDR3 loop spans 15 amino acids. From germline, CDR1 is SGHAT and CDR2 FQNNGV. Trimming took 6 bases from V and 6 from J, leaving 20 bases between them. Full variable domain (outside the CDR3, taken from reference TRBV11-2 and TRBJ1-2): EAGVAQSPRYKIIEKRQSVAFWCNPISGHATLYWYQQILGQGPKLLIQFQNNGVVDDSQLPKDRFSAERLKGVDSTLKIQPAKLEDSAVYLCASRLTGRRADGYTFGSGTRLTVV.

This chain uses TRBV6-6 with TRBJ1-1; possibly TRBD1 for D (5 bases). Trimming removed 6 bases from V and 1 base from J, with 9 bases in between. The CDR3 has 13 residues. Germline CDR1 is MNHNY and CDR2 is SVGAGI (reference sequence). CDR3 nucleotide sequence: TGTGCCAGCAGCCTCGGACAGAACACTGAAGCTTTCTTT. It specifies CASSLGQNTEAFF.

The genes are TRBV10-3 and TRBJ2-6, with a possible D match to TRBD2 (5 bases). The length of the CDR3 is 15 residues. Germline assignment: CDR1 ENHRY and CDR2 SYGVKD. V was cut by 4 bases and J by 0 bases, with 7 bases left in between. The CDR3 here is CAISVGISGANVLTF. The CDR3 DNA is TGTGCCATCAGTGTCGGGATCTCTGGGGCCAACGTCCTGACTTTC.

V is TRBV12-3 or TRBV12-4 and J is TRBJ2-1, with 7 bases lining up with TRBD1. The CDR3 covers 12 residues. Losses at the gene ends were 5 bases for V and 9 bases for J; bases not matched to a gene: 4. Written as DNA, the CDR3 is TGTGCCAGCAGTCTCTCAGGGGGTGAGCAGTTCTTC. Translated, it gives CASSLSGGEQFF.

The chain recombines TRBV6-1 with TRBJ2-3; 7 bases map to TRBD2. J lost 0 bases, V lost 1 base, and 1 base had no gene match. Per germline, CDR1 MNHNS and CDR2 SASEGT. The CDR3 sequence is 15 residues long. In nucleotides, the CDR3 is TGTGCCAGCAGTGAAGAACTAGCGAGCACAGATACGCAGTATTTT. Translation gives CASSEELASTDTQYF.

The rearrangement uses TRBV2 and TRBJ1-2, with TRBD1 identical over 7 bases. J lost 0 bases, V lost 6 bases, and 4 bases had no gene match. The CDR3 totals 14 residues. Germline CDR1 is SNHLY and CDR2 is FYNNEI. The CDR3 nucleotides are TGTGCCAGCAGCCCCGGGACAGCTAACTATGGCTACACCTTC. Amino acid sequence: CASSPGTANYGYTF.

The chain recombines TRBV7-9 with TRBJ1-1; TRBD1 agrees at 7 bases. Germline assignment: CDR1 SEHNR and CDR2 FQNEAQ (reference sequence). V shed 5 bases and J 4 bases; nucleotides not matched to a gene: 10. This CDR3 spans 15 amino acids. The chain's CDR3 is CASSPLTGMATEAFF. DNA for the CDR3: TGTGCCAGCAGCCCTTTGACAGGGATGGCCACTGAAGCTTTCTTT. The whole variable domain, remainder taken from reference TRBV7-9 and TRBJ1-1, is DTGVSQNPRHKITKRGQNVTFRCDPISEHNRLYWYRQTLGQGPEFLTYFQNEAQLEKSRLLSDRFSAERPKGSFSTLEIQRTEQGDSAMYLCASSPLTGMATEAFFGQGTRLTVV.

This chain connects TRBV7-9 to TRBJ1-4; maybe TRBD1 (5 bases). The CDR3 has 14 amino acids. Germline CDR1 is SEHNR and CDR2 is FQNEAQ (reference sequence). V lost 3 bases and J 7 bases, leaving 12 bases between the germline ends. The CDR3 DNA reads TGTGCCAGCAGCTTCCAGGGTAGGGGTGAAAAACTGTTTTTT. Its translation: CASSFQGRGEKLFF.

The genes are TRBV19 and TRBJ1-6, with 7 bases identical to TRBD1. Germline-derived CDR1 and CDR2 are LNHDA and SQIVND (reference sequence). The V and J ends lost 2 bases and 10 bases, in that order; junction bases with no gene match: 11. CDR3 size: 16 residues. CDR3 bases: TGTGCCAGTAGTATAACGGGGACAGTAAGGCGATCACCCCTCCACTTT. The encoded protein is CASSITGTVRRSPLHF.

The rearrangement joins TRBV7-2 to TRBJ2-1, with 8 nucleotides matching TRBD2. CDR3 length equals 15 residues. Germline loops: CDR1 SGHTA, CDR2 FQGNSA. The trim removed 5 bases at V and 0 bases at J, leaving 3 bases unmatched. The CDR3 region has the DNA TGTGCCAGCAGCCAACTAGCGGACTCCTACAATGAGCAGTTCTTC. Amino acid sequence: CASSQLADSYNEQFF.

V gene TRBV29-1 combines with J gene TRBJ2-5; 7 bases fit TRBD1. From germline, CDR1 is SQVTM and CDR2 ANQGSEA. Trimming removed 1 base from V and 5 bases from J; junction bases left unmatched: 7. The CDR3 loop spans 14 amino acids. The CDR3 loop is CSVEGGRGYETQYF. CDR3 bases: TGCAGCGTTGAAGGTGGCAGGGGGTATGAGACCCAGTACTTC.

This chain links TRBV12-3 or TRBV12-4 with TRBJ1-5; D call uncertain. V was clipped by 5 bases and J by 3 bases, with 5 bases between them. The CDR3 contains 12 residues. The DNA for the CDR3 is TGTGCCAGCAGTCAACTCAATCAGCCCCAGCATTTT. Translated, it gives CASSQLNQPQHF.

A word on this clone: Other DNA variants within this sample encode the same CDR3. The rearrangement joins TRBV7-3 to TRBJ1-1, with TRBD1 matching over 9 bases. J lost 4 bases, V lost 4 bases, and 4 bases had no gene match. Germline CDR1 is SGHTA and CDR2 is FQGTGA. This CDR3 spans 14 amino acids. CDR3 sequence reads: CASSSGTGSTEAFF. The CDR3, as DNA: TGTGCCAGCAGCTCGGGGACAGGGTCCACTGAAGCTTTCTTT.

The genes are TRBV7-6 and TRBJ1-3; D unclear. The germline V gene encodes CDR1 SGHVS and CDR2 FNYEAQ. The CDR3 contains 15 residues. Deletions cut 5 bases from V and 1 base from J, with 12 bases between. The CDR3 bases are TGTGCCAGCAGCAAAGACATCTCATCTGGAAACACCATATATTTT. Protein sequence: CASSKDISSGNTIYF.

The CDR3 DNA reads as TGTGCCAGCAGCTCAGGACAGGGGGCGAGGTCTGAAGCTTTCTTT. Amino acids: CASSSGQGARSEAFF. The gene calls are TRBV7-8 and TRBJ1-1; TRBD1 matches 11 bases. Germline CDR1 and CDR2: SGHVS and FQNEAQ. Trimming took 4 bases from V and 6 from J; bases not matched to a gene: 7. The CDR3 spans 15 residues.

The V gene is TRBV10-3, the J gene TRBJ1-1; D gene ambiguous. The length of the CDR3 is 11 residues. Trimming shortened V by 8 bases and J by 5 bases, and 9 bases separated the two germline ends. Germline V gene lookup returns CDR1 ENHRY and CDR2 SYGVKD. As DNA, the CDR3 is TGTGCCATCCGGAGGAATACTGAAGCTTTCTTT. Protein: CAIRRNTEAFF.

The rearrangement links TRBV5-1 to TRBJ2-2; TRBD2 aligns across 12 bases. Germline V gene lookup returns CDR1 SGHRS and CDR2 YFSETQ. V trimming: 4 bases; J trimming: 7 bases; junction bases outside the gene matches: 11. The CDR3 is 17 residues long. CDR3 protein: CASSPRTSGARGGELFF. The CDR3 DNA sequence: TGCGCCAGCAGCCCCCGGACTAGCGGGGCCAGAGGCGGGGAGCTGTTTTTT.

Remarks on this clone: A junction end diverges from the germline sequence, so it may reflect a read error. The rearrangement uses TRBV18 and TRBJ2-7, with D perhaps matching TRBD2 (5 bases). Germline CDR1 KGHSH, CDR2 LQKENI. This CDR3 is 17 amino acids long. CDR3 bases: TGTGCCAGCTCATCACCCCCGGGAACCCTAAGCTCCTACGAGCAGTACTTC. Its translation: CASSSPPGTLSSYEQYF. The complete variable domain, with remaining parts taken from reference TRBV18 and TRBJ2-7, reads NAGVMQNPRHLVRRRGQEARLRCSPMKGHSHVYWYRQLPEEGLKFMVYLQKENIIDESGMPKERFSAEFPKEGPSILRIQQVVRGDSAAYFCASSSPPGTLSSYEQYFGPGTRLTVT.

The V call is TRBV4-2, the J call TRBJ1-5; 9 bases align to TRBD1. V lost 2 bases, J lost 0 bases, and 8 bases stayed unmatched. The V gene's germline CDR1 is LGHNA and CDR2 YNFKEQ. The CDR3 loop spans 18 amino acids. The CDR3 nucleotides read TGTGCCAGCAGCCAATGGACAGGGGAAGGATTTAGCAATCAGCCCCAGCATTTT. Amino acids: CASSQWTGEGFSNQPQHF.

The gene calls are TRBV4-1 and TRBJ2-1, with TRBD2 identical over 12 bases. CDR3 length equals 15 residues. The germline V gene encodes CDR1 MGHRA and CDR2 YSYEKL. Trimming at V came to 6 bases and at J to 8 bases, leaving 8 bases not matched to a gene. The CDR3 sequence: CASRDLAGGMDEQFF. The CDR3 DNA sequence: TGCGCCAGCAGAGACCTAGCGGGGGGGATGGATGAGCAGTTCTTC.